This T cell receptor beta chain was observed in a study of Ad26.COV2.S vaccination and SARS-CoV-2 variants. Indicated treatment: some 19 received Ad26.COV2.S at low or high dose, single or two shots; 5 received placebo; per-sample allocation not given. Sample collection was performed on day 63 after the first vaccine or placebo injection. Libraries were prepared by immunoSEQ multiplex PCR; TCRdb keeps only in-frame clonotypes and omits some of them. The data contain roughly 400,000 clones, around nine tenths of them seen just once; the ten biggest clones take up around 1.9%. The CDR3 is made up of 13 amino acids. Trimming cost V 0 bases and J 2 bases, with 4 bases left between them. Germline assignment: CDR1 SGDLS and CDR2 YYNGEE.

This clonotype originated in a person aged 18-60 years who received the Ad26.COV2.S COVID-19 vaccine or a placebo. The source material was peripheral blood, sampled in a trial of Ad26.COV2.S vaccine versus placebo. The rearrangement links TRBV9 to TRBJ2-3; D is uncertain. CDR3: CASSVGFTDTQYF. CDR3 bases: TGTGCCAGCAGCGTAGGCTTCACAGATACGCAGTATTTT.